These 10 T cell receptor beta chains came from one sample sequenced in a study of blood T cells in healthy people across ages. With a J-beta primer mix and a sample-barcoded 5' primer, a second PCR ran 7 to 11 cycles. MiXCR, run by TCRdb on the 5' RACE reads, gives a single entry per CDR3 protein. The data hold some 670,000 distinct CDR3 sequences, with roughly half observed a single time. Sequenced material: blood. Receptor source: a woman older than 75 in good health.

The genes are TRBV6-6 and TRBJ2-5; 8 nucleotides align to TRBD2. After removal of 4 bases from V and 2 bases from J, the junction contained 9 bases not matched to a gene. Germline CDR1 reads MNHNY; CDR2 reads SVGAGI (reference sequence). The CDR3 has 16 amino acids. The CDR3 is CASSSLSGGGQETQYF. CDR3 in DNA: TGTGCCAGCAGTTCCCTTTCGGGGGGGGGTCAAGAGACCCAGTACTTC.

This chain links TRBV30 with TRBJ1-2; D call uncertain. CDR3 size: 14 residues. Trimming removed 2 bases at V and 3 bases at J, with 13 bases between. CDR1 and CDR2 (germline): GTSNPN, SVGIG (reference sequence). The CDR3: CAWSPGPTHYGYTF. For the CDR3, the DNA is TGTGCCTGGAGTCCGGGCCCCACTCACTATGGCTACACCTTC.

This clonotype showed up many times. The V and J genes are TRBV12-3 or TRBV12-4 and TRBJ2-1, with D unclear. The CDR3 runs to 13 residues. V was pared by 3 bases and J by 8 bases, with 11 bases between. CDR3: CASSFGLQYEQFF. In DNA form, the CDR3 reads TGTGCCAGCAGTTTCGGTTTGCAGTATGAGCAGTTCTTC.

The CDR3 nucleotides read TGTGCCAGCAGCCAAGTCCGGGGCAGGGAAGCTTTCTTT. Amino acid sequence: CASSQVRGREAFF. J is TRBJ1-1 and V is TRBV3-1; tentatively, D is TRBD1 (5 bases). Germline V gene sequence: CDR1 LGHDT, CDR2 YNNKEL (reference sequence). V lost 1 base and J lost 8, with 11 bases in between. The CDR3 spans 13 residues.

To note about this clonotype: Since a much larger clone is just one base distant, this may be a read error. The V call is TRBV29-1, the J call TRBJ2-5; D remains unclear. The CDR3 has 13 amino acids. The germline CDR1 and CDR2 sequences are SQVTM and ANQGSEA. CDR3 sequence: CGVDSASQETQYF. The CDR3 DNA follows: TGCGGCGTTGATTCGGCTAGCCAAGAGACCCAGTACTTC.

This clonotype was observed at least ten times. Given a much more abundant clone one base away, this may be a read error. This chain joins TRBV6-5 and TRBJ1-2; possible D gene TRBD1, 6 bases. The CDR3 covers 14 residues. CDR1 is MNHEY, CDR2 SVGAGI, per germline. V lost 5 bases, J lost 5 bases, and 15 bases lay in between. The CDR3 DNA follows: TGTGCCAGCAGTGCCCTGACAGGCGGTTATGGCTACACCTTC. Protein: CASSALTGGYGYTF.

This chain joins TRBV10-3 and TRBJ1-2; 9 positions agree with TRBD1. The CDR3 is 15 residues long. Germline values: CDR1 ENHRY, CDR2 SYGVKD. Trimming cost V 7 bases and J 3 bases; bases outside gene matches: 9. DNA for the CDR3: TGTGCCATCAAGTTAGGACAGGGGTCGGACTATGGCTACACCTTC. It yields the protein CAIKLGQGSDYGYTF.

J is TRBJ2-3 and V is TRBV29-1; D is ambiguous. Germline CDR1 reads SQVTM; CDR2 reads ANQGSEA. V dropped 7 bases and J dropped 2 bases, with 10 bases sitting between them. This CDR3 is 12 amino acids long. The CDR3 protein is CSATSPTDTQYF. The CDR3 DNA sequence: TGCAGCGCCACCTCCCCCACAGATACGCAGTATTTT.

V is TRBV12-5 and J is TRBJ2-2; D remains ambiguous. Looked up from germline, CDR1 is LGHNT and CDR2 is FRNRAP. The germline V and J ends were trimmed by 6 bases and 6 bases, with 8 bases remaining between them. The CDR3 loop spans 12 amino acids. CDR3 sequence reads: CASGMLPGELFF. CDR3 DNA sequence: TGTGCTAGTGGAATGTTACCCGGGGAGCTGTTTTTT.

This clonotype was recorded many times. The chain recombines TRBV7-9 with TRBJ2-1; TRBD1 might be the D (5 bases). The CDR3 has 13 amino acids. Germline loops: CDR1 SEHNR, CDR2 FQNEAQ (reference sequence). Trimming removed 2 bases from V and 8 bases from J, with 10 bases in between. In DNA, the CDR3 is TGTGCCAGCAGCTTAAGCAGGGCCGATGAGCAGTTCTTC. It specifies CASSLSRADEQFF.